These 7 T cell receptor beta chains share one sample of origin, sequenced in a study of T cells in Graves' hyperthyroidism and ophthalmopathy. There were TCR beta CDR3 regions amplified from RNA transcripts. First-round RT-PCR with HTBI primers amplified the TCR CDR3 region. Each CDR3 protein is one row after TCRdb ran MiXCR on the multiplex PCR reads. Among hundreds of thousands of distinct CDR3 sequences listed, approximately 44% were seen once. The source material was peripheral blood or thyroid tissue (not recorded which). The receptors derive from a woman aged 18-29 years with Graves' hyperthyroidism.

This clonotype turned up a few times. V gene TRBV11-2 combines with J gene TRBJ1-2, with a possible D match to TRBD1 (6 bases). Looked up from germline, CDR1 is SGHAT and CDR2 is FQNNGV. This CDR3 comprises 15 residues. Trimming took off 7 bases at V and 7 bases at J, with 22 bases between the two ends. DNA of the CDR3: TGTGCCAGCACCGAACAGGGCCTCTCTATCGGTGGCTACACCTTC. It specifies CASTEQGLSIGGYTF.

The V gene is TRBV19, the J gene TRBJ2-2, with D perhaps TRBD2 (5 bases). Trimming removed 6 bases from V and 5 bases from J, with 7 bases in between. The CDR3 totals 12 residues. Germline V gene data show CDR1 as LNHDA and CDR2 as SQIVND (reference sequence). The CDR3 sequence is CASRERTGELFF. The CDR3 DNA follows: TGTGCCAGTAGGGAGCGGACCGGGGAGCTGTTTTTT.

The chain recombines TRBV25-1 with TRBJ2-7; 9 positions match TRBD1. The CDR3 consists of 16 residues. The germline V gene has CDR1 MGHDK and CDR2 SYGVNS. Losses at the gene ends were 4 bases for V and 2 bases for J; bases not matched to a gene: 9. The CDR3 loop is CASSAGQGIGTYEQYF. For the CDR3, the DNA is TGTGCCAGCAGTGCGGGACAGGGAATAGGCACCTACGAGCAGTACTTC.

Only a few counts were recorded for this clonotype. This sequence joins TRBV7-8 and TRBJ1-2, with D perhaps TRBD1 (5 bases). The germline CDR1 and CDR2 sequences are SGHVS and FQNEAQ. This CDR3 has 15 amino acids. Trimming took off 5 bases at V and 0 bases at J, with 13 bases between the two ends. The CDR3: CASSPKQGPNYGYTF. CDR3 DNA sequence: TGTGCCAGCAGCCCCAAGCAGGGCCCTAACTATGGCTACACCTTC.

The rearrangement joins TRBV7-2 to TRBJ1-3; D gene unclear. Trimming took off 7 bases at V and 3 bases at J, with 4 bases between the two ends. This CDR3 contains 11 residues. From germline, CDR1 is SGHTA and CDR2 FQGNSA. Here the CDR3 reads CASKVGNTIYF. Written as DNA, the CDR3 is TGTGCCAGCAAGGTTGGAAACACCATATATTTT. The complete variable domain, with remaining parts taken from reference TRBV7-2 and TRBJ1-3, reads GAGVSQSPSNKVTEKGKDVELRCDPISGHTALYWYRQSLGQGLEFLIYFQGNSAPDKSGLPSDRFSAERTGGSVSTLTIQRTQQEDSAVYLCASKVGNTIYFGEGSWLTVV.

The chain employs TRBV5-1 and TRBJ2-7, with 13 bases aligning to TRBD2. CDR1 and CDR2 from the germline V gene are SGHRS and YFSETQ. The CDR3 spans 15 residues. The junction had 6 bases not matched to a gene; V was cut back by 4 bases and J by 5 bases. The CDR3 region has the DNA TGCGCCAGCAGCCAACAGACTAGCGGGGGGCACGAGCAGTACTTC. Amino acids: CASSQQTSGGHEQYF.

This clonotype was found many times. The chain links TRBV10-3 to TRBJ1-4; D gene ambiguous. The V gene's germline CDR1 is ENHRY and CDR2 SYGVKD. V was shortened by 2 bases and J by 14 bases, with 12 bases between the two germline ends. The CDR3 contains 12 residues. The DNA for the CDR3 is TGTGCCATCAGTGAGAATGAAGGTGTTCTGTTTTTT. Amino acid sequence: CAISENEGVLFF.